Listed below are T cell receptor beta chains from one sample, sequenced in a study of cytomegalovirus exposure and HLA in healthy donors. Profiling relied on immunoSEQ multiplex PCR, and the TCRdb table lists in-frame clones only, not all of them. The data show about 150,000 clones, 82% seen once. Material for sequencing was PBMCs. These receptors originate from a woman aged 50 to 60 in good health and CMV-seropositive. CDR3s include the opening cysteine and the closing phenylalanine or tryptophan. The order of the fields is clone size, V gene, J gene, D gene, CDR3 DNA, CDR3 protein. The D gene is left open where the match is weak. Where a row states a size, it is once, few, many or the class of an expanded clone; other rows omit it.

>NA|TRBV30|TRBJ2-2|TRBD2
TGTGCCTGGAGTGAACTAGCGGGGGCCGTCGGCGGGGAGCTGTTTTTT
CAWSELAGAVGGELFF
>NA|TRBV5-8|TRBJ2-3|NA
TGTGCCAGCAGCTTGGATCTTAAGGGGGATACGCAGTATTTT
CASSLDLKGDTQYF
>NA|TRBV19|TRBJ1-6|NA
TGTGCCAGTAGCACCGGGAGCTCCTATAATTCACCCCTCCACTTT
CASSTGSSYNSPLHF
>NA|TRBV6-5|TRBJ1-1|NA
TGTGCCAGCAGTTATGGAACAGGGCATGGCGCTGAAGCTTTCTTT
CASSYGTGHGAEAFF
>NA|TRBV7-9|TRBJ1-6|TRBD1
TGTTCCAGCAGCTCCCAGGGGGGAAATTCACCCCTCCACTTT
CSSSSQGGNSPLHF
>NA|TRBV9|TRBJ2-1|NA
TGTGCCAGCAGCGTAAGGGGGGGTGAGCAGTTCTTC
CASSVRGGEQFF
>NA|TRBV12-5|TRBJ1-3|TRBD1
TGTGCTAGTGGGGGACAGACAAACACCATATATTTT
CASGGQTNTIYF
>NA|TRBV6-6|TRBJ2-7|TRBD1
TGTGCCAGCGAGGACAGGGGGGCCTACGAGCAGTACTTC
CASEDRGAYEQYF
>NA|TRBV6-6|TRBJ2-1|NA
TGTGCCAGCAGTTACGTCTCCTCGTCCTACAATGAGCAGTTCTTC
CASSYVSSSYNEQFF
>NA|TRBV28|TRBJ2-7|TRBD1
TGTGCCAGCAGTCCGGGGACAGGGGCTCCCTACGAGCAGTACTTC
CASSPGTGAPYEQYF
>once|TRBV6-5|TRBJ1-2|NA
TGTGCCAGCAGCCGAGAAGGGGTCTATGGCTACACCTTC
CASSREGVYGYTF
>NA|TRBV5-4|TRBJ1-4|NA
TGTGCCAGCAGCTTGGGGCCCCAGGGTCGAGAAAAACTGTTTTTT
CASSLGPQGREKLFF
>once|TRBV7-6|TRBJ2-5|NA
TGTGCCAGCAGCCCGGACTTGGGAGAGACCCAGTACTTC
CASSPDLGETQYF
>NA|TRBV6-4|TRBJ1-1|TRBD1
TGTGCCAGCGGTGGAGGGGGACAGGGCGTCTCTGAAGCTTTCTTT
CASGGGGQGVSEAFF
>NA|TRBV30|TRBJ1-5|TRBD1
TGTGCCTGGAGTGTACAGGGGAGCAATCAGCCCCAGCATTTT
CAWSVQGSNQPQHF
>NA|TRBV7-9|TRBJ2-3|TRBD2
TGTGCCAGCACCGAGCGGGGGGGATCTAGCACAGATACGCAGTATTTT
CASTERGGSSTDTQYF
>once|TRBV6-1|TRBJ2-7|NA
TGTGCCAGCAGCTGGACAGTATTATCCTCCTACGAGCAGTACTTC
CASSWTVLSSYEQYF
>NA|TRBV7-8|TRBJ1-4|NA
TGTGCCAGCAGACCCGGGGGGGGTAATGAAAAACTGTTTTTT
CASRPGGGNEKLFF
>NA|TRBV19|TRBJ1-2|NA
TGTGCCAGTAGCACGGACAGAAACTATGGCTACACCTTC
CASSTDRNYGYTF
>NA|TRBV6-1|TRBJ1-2|TRBD1
TGTGCCAGCAGTATTACGACAGGGAACTATGGCTACACCTTC
CASSITTGNYGYTF
>few|TRBV7-9|TRBJ2-1|TRBD2
TGTGCCAGCAGCTCCCGGGGGGGTTCCTACAATGAGCAGTTCTTC
CASSSRGGSYNEQFF
>NA|TRBV18|TRBJ1-3|NA
TGTGCCAGCTCACCACAGGTACGACAGAGCTCTGGAAACACCATATATTTT
CASSPQVRQSSGNTIYF
>NA|TRBV14|TRBJ2-1|TRBD2
TGTGCCAGCAGCCAATGGGGGACTAGCGGGGATAATGAGCAGTTCTTC
CASSQWGTSGDNEQFF
>NA|TRBV2|TRBJ1-4|NA
TGTGCCAGCAGTCAGGGGCAGAGGGGTGAAAAACTGTTTTTT
CASSQGQRGEKLFF
>once|TRBV27|TRBJ2-3|TRBD1
TGTGCCAGCAGTTTGTCCGGGACAGGGGTGTCAGATACGCAGTATTTT
CASSLSGTGVSDTQYF
>NA|TRBV25-1|TRBJ2-1|NA
TGTGCCAGCAGTCCTACGGGACTCTTGAATGAGCAGTTCTTC
CASSPTGLLNEQFF
>few|TRBV6-1|TRBJ2-7|NA
TGTGCCAGCAGTGAAGTCGGCGGGGCCTACGAGCAGTACTTC
CASSEVGGAYEQYF
>NA|TRBV13|TRBJ2-3|TRBD2
TGTGCCAGCAGCCCCTTCTCGGGGGGAGATACGCAGTATTTT
CASSPFSGGDTQYF
>NA|TRBV5-5|TRBJ2-1|TRBD2
TGTGCCAGCAGCTTGCGTCCGGGACTAGCAGTTGAGCAGTTCTTC
CASSLRPGLAVEQFF
>few|TRBV5-4|TRBJ1-2|TRBD1
TGTGCCAGCAGCTTTTTCTCAGGGGGTAGCTATGGCTACACCTTC
CASSFFSGGSYGYTF
>NA|TRBV7-2|TRBJ1-6|TRBD1
TGTGCCAGCAGCTTCACAGGGGGCTTGCTGGGGTCACCCCTCCACTTT
CASSFTGGLLGSPLHF
>NA|TRBV10-3|TRBJ1-1|NA
TGTGCCATCAGTGAGTCGTCTACTGAAGCTTTCTTT
CAISESSTEAFF
>NA|TRBV28|TRBJ2-1|NA
TGTGCCAGCAGTTTCGCGGGTACGGCGGATGAGCAGTTCTTC
CASSFAGTADEQFF
>NA|TRBV7-9|TRBJ1-1|TRBD1
TGTGCCAGCAGCCAATACTCTCGGACAGGCAGCTTT
CASSQYSRTGSF
>once|TRBV30|TRBJ1-1|TRBD1
TGTGCCTTGACAGGGGCTCAGGGGAACACTGAAGCTTTCTTT
CALTGAQGNTEAFF
>NA|TRBV9|TRBJ2-7|TRBD1
TGTGCCAGCAGCTCCGGGGGGACAGGGGACCCCTACGAGCAGTACTTC
CASSSGGTGDPYEQYF
>NA|TRBV15|TRBJ1-1|NA
TGTGCCACCAGCCCCTTTCGACAGAAGAACACTGAAGCTTTCTTT
CATSPFRQKNTEAFF
>NA|TRBV21-1|TRBJ2-4|NA
TGTGCCAGCAGCAAATGGAGGACAGGGTGGAACATTCAGTACTTC
CASSKWRTGWNIQYF
>once|TRBV7-8|TRBJ2-7|TRBD2
TGTGCCAGCAGCTTACCCCGCCGGGGGGGGTCCTCCTACGAGCAGTACTTC
CASSLPRRGGSSYEQYF
>NA|TRBV7-9|TRBJ2-1|TRBD1
TGTGCCAGCAGCTTCGACAGGGGTCTTTACAATGAGCAGTTCTTC
CASSFDRGLYNEQFF
>NA|TRBV27|TRBJ1-5|NA
TGTGCCAGCCTACTCTTTCGGAGCAATCAGCCCCAGCATTTT
CASLLFRSNQPQHF
>NA|TRBV7-6|TRBJ1-3|TRBD1
TGTGCCAGCAGCCAAGACAGGGGGGACACCATATATTTT
CASSQDRGDTIYF
>NA|TRBV5-1|TRBJ1-1|TRBD1
TGCGCCAGCAGTCCTCTGGACAGGGTCATGAACACTGAAGCTTTCTTT
CASSPLDRVMNTEAFF
>NA|TRBV9|TRBJ2-3|NA
TGTGCCAGCAGCGTAGCAGGGGATGTTTCAGATACGCAGTATTTT
CASSVAGDVSDTQYF